A selection of T cell receptor beta chains follows, all from one sample in a study of early T cells in non-severe SARS-CoV-2 infection. TCRdb analysed the 5' RACE reads with MiXCR anew, one entry per CDR3 protein. The table lists tens of thousands of distinct CDR3 sequences, approximately 14% of them singletons. The specimen comprised whole blood, sampled at baseline. The receptor source for this set is an adult who was a healthcare worker with PCR-confirmed SARS-CoV-2 infection or an uninfected control (not recorded which). The CDR3 runs from the conserved cysteine through the conserved F or W. A D gene is named only where the DNA matches it firmly. Some rows have no size entry. The others give once, few or many, or a class for an expanded clone.

clone size,J gene,V gene,D gene,CDR3 DNA,CDR3 protein
few,TRBJ1-5,TRBV27,NA,TGTGCCAGCAGTAATCGGGGAGGAGGTCAGCCCCAGCATTTT,CASSNRGGGQPQHF
few,TRBJ1-6,TRBV11-2,NA,TGTGCCAGCAGCTTCGACCGTTATAATTCACCCCTCCACTTT,CASSFDRYNSPLHF
few,TRBJ2-2,TRBV3-1,TRBD2,TGTGCCAGCTTAGCGGGGACCGGGGAGCTGTTTTTT,CASLAGTGELFF
NA,TRBJ2-2,TRBV6-1,NA,TGTGCCAGCAGTGAAAACAGAAACACCGGGGAGCTGTTTTTT,CASSENRNTGELFF
few,TRBJ2-7,TRBV5-1,TRBD1,TGCGCCAGCAGCACGGGACAGGGGGCGGACGAGCAGTACTTC,CASSTGQGADEQYF
NA,TRBJ1-3,TRBV5-1,NA,TGCGCCAGCAGCCCGGGGAGCTCTGGAAACACCATATATTTT,CASSPGSSGNTIYF
NA,TRBJ2-2,TRBV3-1,NA,TGTGCCAGCAGCTACTCCGGGACCCCCAACACCGGGGAGCTGTTTTTT,CASSYSGTPNTGELFF
few,TRBJ2-1,TRBV6-5,TRBD2,TGTGCCAGCAGTGTCAGCGGGGGCACCCACTACAATGAGCAGTTCTTC,CASSVSGGTHYNEQFF
medium-sized,TRBJ2-5,TRBV29-1,NA,TGCAGCGTTGATGGCAGCCAAGAGACCCAGTACTTC,CSVDGSQETQYF
NA,TRBJ2-7,TRBV20-1,TRBD2,TGCAGTGCTGCTAGCGGGAACCTAAACGAGCAGTACTTC,CSAASGNLNEQYF
few,TRBJ2-5,TRBV5-1,NA,TGCGCCAGCAGCTTGGATTTAGGGGCAGTCCAAGAGACCCAGTACTTC,CASSLDLGAVQETQYF
many,TRBJ2-5,TRBV9,NA,TGTGCCAGCAGCGTAGAGGTAGGAGAGACCCAGTACTTC,CASSVEVGETQYF
few,TRBJ2-1,TRBV29-1,TRBD1,TGCAGCGTTGGGGGACAGATTAGCAATGAGCAGTTCTTC,CSVGGQISNEQFF
NA,TRBJ2-1,TRBV10-2,NA,TGCGCCAGCAGGGACGGATACAATGAGCAGTTCTTC,CASRDGYNEQFF
many,TRBJ2-5,TRBV19,NA,TGTGCCAGTAGTATAGATCAGGAAGAGACCCAGTACTTC,CASSIDQEETQYF
NA,TRBJ1-2,TRBV3-1,NA,TGTGCCAGCAGCCCGGACATTTACTATGGCTACACCTTC,CASSPDIYYGYTF
few,TRBJ1-1,TRBV27,NA,TGTGCCAGCAGTGCTACAGGGCTGAACACTGAAGCTTTCTTT,CASSATGLNTEAFF
NA,TRBJ2-7,TRBV27,NA,TGTGCCAGCAGTTCTGGGAGCAGCGCCTACGAGCAGTACTTC,CASSSGSSAYEQYF
NA,TRBJ2-5,TRBV20-1,NA,TGCAGTGCTACGGGACTTGGTGGGGAGACCCAGTACTTC,CSATGLGGETQYF
few,TRBJ1-6,TRBV18,NA,TGTGCCAGCTGCCTCGGACAGTATAATTCACCCCTCCACTTT,CASCLGQYNSPLHF
many,TRBJ2-7,TRBV6-1,NA,TGTGCCAGCAGCTTAGGGGGCGAGCAGTACTTC,CASSLGGEQYF
many,TRBJ2-5,TRBV29-1,TRBD2,TGCAGCGGCGGGGCTAGCGGAGAGACCCAGTACTTC,CSGGASGETQYF
many,TRBJ2-1,TRBV12-3/TRBV12-4,NA,TGTGCCAGCACCGAAATAGGGTCCTACAATGAGCAGTTCTTC,CASTEIGSYNEQFF
few,TRBJ2-5,TRBV6-6,TRBD1,TGTGCCAGCAGTTACTCCGGGACAGGGGGAGAGACCCAGTACTTC,CASSYSGTGGETQYF
NA,TRBJ2-7,TRBV28,NA,TGTGCCAGCAGCCGCAGGGTCTTGGGCACCTACGAGCAGTACTTC,CASSRRVLGTYEQYF
NA,TRBJ1-1,TRBV5-1,TRBD1,TGCGCCAGCAGCGGAACTACAGGGGGGACTGAAGCTTTCTTT,CASSGTTGGTEAFF
few,TRBJ2-7,TRBV11-2,NA,TGTGCCAGCAGCTCGGTAGCCCGGATGGGTTACGAGCAGTACTTC,CASSSVARMGYEQYF
NA,TRBJ2-2,TRBV7-6,NA,TGTGCCAGCAGCGGAGTGTCCGCGAACACCGGGGAGCTGTTTTTT,CASSGVSANTGELFF
few,TRBJ2-7,TRBV29-1,NA,TGCAGCGTCGGTAACAACTACGAGCAGTACTTC,CSVGNNYEQYF
NA,TRBJ2-1,TRBV11-3,NA,TGTGCCAGCAGCTTGGGCGGCCCCTACAATGAGCAGTTCTTC,CASSLGGPYNEQFF
once,TRBJ2-3,TRBV5-6,TRBD2,TGTGCCAGCAGTTCCGGACTAGCGGGAGCGGATACGCAGTATTTT,CASSSGLAGADTQYF
few,TRBJ2-1,TRBV19,TRBD2,TGTGCCAGTAGTACCGGACTAGCGCGTGGGAATGAGCAGTTCTTC,CASSTGLARGNEQFF
NA,TRBJ2-2,TRBV5-1,NA,TGCGCCAGCAGCTTGGGCGGACGGGGCGGCACCGGGGAGCTGTTTTTT,CASSLGGRGGTGELFF
NA,TRBJ2-3,TRBV21-1,NA,TGTGCCAGCAGCAGTCCTAGCGGGGACACAGATACGCAGTATTTT,CASSSPSGDTDTQYF
NA,TRBJ2-2,TRBV24-1,TRBD2,TGTGCCACCAGGAGCGGGAGAGACACCGGGGAGCTGTTTTTT,CATRSGRDTGELFF
few,TRBJ2-7,TRBV2,NA,TGTGCCACCCGGGGGACCCCGGGGGAGCAGTACTTC,CATRGTPGEQYF